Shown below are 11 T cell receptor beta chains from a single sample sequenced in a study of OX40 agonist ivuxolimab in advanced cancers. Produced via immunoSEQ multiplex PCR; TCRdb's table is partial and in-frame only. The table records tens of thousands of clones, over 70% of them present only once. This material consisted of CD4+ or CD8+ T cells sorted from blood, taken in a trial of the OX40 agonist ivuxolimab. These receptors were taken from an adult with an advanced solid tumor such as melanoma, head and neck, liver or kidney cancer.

The CDR3 here is CASSPNYQNTFF. The CDR3 bases are TGTGCCAGCAGTCCCAACTACCAAAACACGTTCTTC. The V and J genes are TRBV27 and TRBJ2-1; no definite D call. Germline CDR1 is MNHEY and CDR2 is SMNVEV (reference sequence). The V end lost 5 bases, the J end lost 15 bases, and 17 bases lay between the germline ends. The CDR3 covers 12 residues.

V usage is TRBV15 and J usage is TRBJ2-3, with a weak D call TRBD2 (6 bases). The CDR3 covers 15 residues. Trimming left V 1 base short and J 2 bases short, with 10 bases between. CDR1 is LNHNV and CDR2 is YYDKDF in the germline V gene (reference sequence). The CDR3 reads CATSRGGLNTDTQYF. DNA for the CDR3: TGTGCCACCAGCAGAGGTGGACTAAACACAGATACGCAGTATTTT.

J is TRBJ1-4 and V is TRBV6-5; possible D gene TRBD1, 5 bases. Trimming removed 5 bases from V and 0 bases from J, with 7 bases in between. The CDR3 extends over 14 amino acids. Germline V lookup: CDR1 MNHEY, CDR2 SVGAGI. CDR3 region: CASSRDATNEKLFF. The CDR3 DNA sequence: TGTGCCAGCAGTCGGGACGCAACTAATGAAAAACTGTTTTTT.

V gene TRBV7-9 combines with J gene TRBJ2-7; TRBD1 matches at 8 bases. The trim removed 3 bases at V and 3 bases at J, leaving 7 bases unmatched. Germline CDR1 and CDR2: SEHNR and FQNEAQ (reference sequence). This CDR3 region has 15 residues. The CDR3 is CASSLGTGVNYEQYF. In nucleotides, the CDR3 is TGTGCCAGCAGCTTGGGGACAGGTGTAAACTACGAGCAGTACTTC.

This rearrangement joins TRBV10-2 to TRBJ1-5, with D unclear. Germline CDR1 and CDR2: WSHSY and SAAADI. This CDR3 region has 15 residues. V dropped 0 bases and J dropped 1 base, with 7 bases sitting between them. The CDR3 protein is CASSESVTSNQPQHF. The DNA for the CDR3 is TGCGCCAGCAGTGAGTCGGTCACGAGCAATCAGCCCCAGCATTTT.

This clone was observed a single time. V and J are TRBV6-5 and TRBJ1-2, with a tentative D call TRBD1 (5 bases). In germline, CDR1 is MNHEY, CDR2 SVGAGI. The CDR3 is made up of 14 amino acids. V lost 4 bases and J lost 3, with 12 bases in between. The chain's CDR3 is CASSWGGGDYGYTF. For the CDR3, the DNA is TGTGCCAGCAGTTGGGGCGGGGGGGACTATGGCTACACCTTC.

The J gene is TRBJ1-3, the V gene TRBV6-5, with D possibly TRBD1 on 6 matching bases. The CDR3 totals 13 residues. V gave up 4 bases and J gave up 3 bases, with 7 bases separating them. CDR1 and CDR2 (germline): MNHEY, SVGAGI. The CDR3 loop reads CASSSTGGNTIYF. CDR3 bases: TGTGCCAGCAGTTCGACAGGTGGAAACACCATATATTTT.

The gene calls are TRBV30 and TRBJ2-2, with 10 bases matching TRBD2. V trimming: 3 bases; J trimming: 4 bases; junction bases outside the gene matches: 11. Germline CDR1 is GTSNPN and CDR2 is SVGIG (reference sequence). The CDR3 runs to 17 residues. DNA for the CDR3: TGTGCCTGGAGGGGAGAAGCGGGAGGGGATGTCACCGGGGAGCTGTTTTTT. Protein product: CAWRGEAGGDVTGELFF. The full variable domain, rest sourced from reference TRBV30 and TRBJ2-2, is SQTIHQWPATLVQPVGSPLSLECTVEGTSNPNLYWYRQAAGRGLQLLFYSVGIGQISSEVPQNLSASRPQDRQFILSSKKLLLSDSGFYLCAWRGEAGGDVTGELFFGEGSRLTVL.

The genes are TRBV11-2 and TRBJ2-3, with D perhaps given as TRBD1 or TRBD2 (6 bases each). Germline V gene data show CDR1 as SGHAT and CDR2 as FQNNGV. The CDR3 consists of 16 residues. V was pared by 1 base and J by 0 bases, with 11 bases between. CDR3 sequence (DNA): TGTGCCAGCAGCTTAGCGGGGGCCGGGAGCACAGATACGCAGTATTTT. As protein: CASSLAGAGSTDTQYF.

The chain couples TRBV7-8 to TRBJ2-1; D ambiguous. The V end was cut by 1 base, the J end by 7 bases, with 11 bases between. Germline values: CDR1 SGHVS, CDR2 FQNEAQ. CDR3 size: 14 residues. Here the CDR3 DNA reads TGTGCCAGCAGCTTAGTTACTGGGGAAAATGAGCAGTTCTTC. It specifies CASSLVTGENEQFF.

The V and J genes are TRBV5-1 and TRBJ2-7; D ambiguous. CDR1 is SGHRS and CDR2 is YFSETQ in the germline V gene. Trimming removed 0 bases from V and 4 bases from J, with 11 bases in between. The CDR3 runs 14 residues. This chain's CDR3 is CASSLDWVGYEQYF. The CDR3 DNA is TGCGCCAGCAGCTTGGATTGGGTGGGGTACGAGCAGTACTTC.